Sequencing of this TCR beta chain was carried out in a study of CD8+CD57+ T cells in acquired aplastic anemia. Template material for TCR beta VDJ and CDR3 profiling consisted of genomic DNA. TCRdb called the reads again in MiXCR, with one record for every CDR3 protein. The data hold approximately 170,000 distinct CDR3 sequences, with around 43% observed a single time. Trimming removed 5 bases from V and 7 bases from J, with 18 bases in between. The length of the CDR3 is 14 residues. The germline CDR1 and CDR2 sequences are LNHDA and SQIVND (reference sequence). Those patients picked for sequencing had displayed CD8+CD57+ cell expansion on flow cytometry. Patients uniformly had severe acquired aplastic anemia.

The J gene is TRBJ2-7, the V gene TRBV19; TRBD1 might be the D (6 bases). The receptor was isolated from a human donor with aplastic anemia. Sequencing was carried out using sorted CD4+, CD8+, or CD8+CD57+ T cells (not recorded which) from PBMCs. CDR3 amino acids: CASSLRGQTGEQYF. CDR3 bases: TGTGCCAGTAGTTTACGAGGACAGACGGGGGAGCAGTACTTC. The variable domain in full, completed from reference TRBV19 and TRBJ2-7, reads DGGITQSPKYLFRKEGQNVTLSCEQNLNHDAMYWYRQDPGQGLRLIYYSQIVNDFQKGDIAEGYSVSREKKESFPLTVTSAQKNPTAFYLCASSLRGQTGEQYFGPGTRLTVT.